The 31 T cell receptor beta chains below were found in one sample sequenced in a study of control samples from healthy donors and cancer patients. Sequenced by immunoSEQ multiplex PCR; TCRdb stores in-frame clones only, minus some. The sample lists over 150,000 clones, just over 95% occurring once. The sample comprised blood. These TCRs come from a woman in her twenties or thirties in good health.

This clone was seen just once. The chain joins TRBV2 to TRBJ2-7; D unclear. CDR3 size: 15 residues. With 2 bases removed from V and 3 bases from J, the gap between germline ends came to 14 bases. Per the germline V gene, CDR1 is SNHLY and CDR2 is FYNNEI. In DNA form, the CDR3 reads TGTGCCAGCAGTGAATCGCGGACCATGCGCTACGAGCAGTACTTC. Its protein is CASSESRTMRYEQYF.

The CDR3 DNA reads TGTGCCAGCAGCGTCCGGGACAGGGGAGACAATGAGCAGTTCTTC. This sequence encodes CASSVRDRGDNEQFF. The rearrangement links TRBV9 to TRBJ2-1; 10 bases match TRBD1. The germline V gene encodes CDR1 SGDLS and CDR2 YYNGEE. There are 15 residues in the CDR3. V dropped 2 bases and J dropped 5; count of bases not matched to a gene: 4.

V is TRBV19 and J is TRBJ2-1; D might be TRBD1 (6 bases). The CDR3 covers 14 residues. V was cut by 5 bases and J by 4 bases, with 12 bases left in between. Per germline, CDR1 LNHDA and CDR2 SQIVND (reference sequence). The CDR3 region is CASSFGQSYNEQFF. The CDR3 nucleotides are TGTGCCAGTAGTTTTGGACAGTCATACAATGAGCAGTTCTTC. Drawing the rest from reference TRBV19 and TRBJ2-1, the complete variable domain is DGGITQSPKYLFRKEGQNVTLSCEQNLNHDAMYWYRQDPGQGLRLIYYSQIVNDFQKGDIAEGYSVSREKKESFPLTVTSAQKNPTAFYLCASSFGQSYNEQFFGPGTRLTVL.

The chain couples TRBV7-9 to TRBJ1-6, with D possibly matching TRBD1 (6 bases). This CDR3 region has 14 residues. Germline V gives CDR1 SEHNR, CDR2 FQNEAQ (reference sequence). V shed 5 bases and J shed 5 bases, with 10 bases lying between them. As DNA, the CDR3 is TGTGCCAGCAGCCCGAGGGGGAATAATTCACCCCTCCACTTT. Protein sequence: CASSPRGNNSPLHF.

Of note for this clone: In the same sample, other DNA sequences code for this CDR3. The J gene is TRBJ1-1, the V gene TRBV27; possible D gene TRBD1, 5 bases. The germline CDR1 and CDR2 sequences are MNHEY and SMNVEV (reference sequence). The V end was cut by 3 bases, the J end by 1 base, with 6 bases between. This CDR3 comprises 13 residues. The CDR3 here is CASSLGGNTEAFF. In DNA form, the CDR3 reads TGTGCCAGCAGTTTGGGGGGGAACACTGAAGCTTTCTTT.

J is TRBJ2-7 and V is TRBV12-5; D is perhaps TRBD1 (6 bases). Germline V lookup: CDR1 LGHNT, CDR2 FRNRAP. Trimming left V 8 bases short and J 1 base short, with 15 bases between. The CDR3 is 14 amino acids. In nucleotides, the CDR3 is TGTGCTAGTAGCAAGGGGACACAATCCTACGAGCAGTACTTC. This encodes CASSKGTQSYEQYF.

The rearrangement uses TRBV11-2 and TRBJ1-1; 7 bases line up with TRBD1. Germline loops: CDR1 SGHAT, CDR2 FQNNGV. CDR3 size: 14 residues. Germline trimming cut 7 bases from V and 1 base from J; bases unmatched to any gene: 6. The CDR3 here is CASTEDRANTEAFF. CDR3 in DNA: TGTGCCAGCACCGAAGACAGGGCGAACACTGAAGCTTTCTTT.

The rearrangement links TRBV6-1 to TRBJ1-5, with 8 bases fitting TRBD1. The J segment lost 7 bases and the V segment lost 2 bases, leaving 22 bases of the junction unmatched. Per the germline V gene, CDR1 is MNHNS and CDR2 is SASEGT. The CDR3 has 20 residues. The CDR3 nucleotides read TGTGCCAGCAGTGAATACGGCCTTCGCGGCCCAGGGGGCGAAAGCCAGCCCCAGCATTTT. Protein: CASSEYGLRGPGGESQPQHF.

This clone came up many times. The J gene is TRBJ2-7, the V gene TRBV7-2; perhaps TRBD1 as D (6 bases). Germline CDR1 reads SGHTA; CDR2 reads FQGNSA. The V and J ends lost 7 bases and 7 bases respectively, with 17 bases between them. This CDR3 region has 13 residues. CDR3 sequence: CASKSGWGQEQYF. The CDR3 bases are TGTGCCAGCAAGTCCGGCTGGGGGCAAGAGCAGTACTTC.

This chain joins TRBV28 and TRBJ1-1, with D uncertain. The CDR3 contains 11 residues. Trimming removed 6 bases from V and 6 bases from J, with 8 bases in between. Germline values: CDR1 MDHEN, CDR2 SYDVKM. The CDR3 bases are TGTGCCAGCAGGGATTCGGCTGAAGCTTTCTTT. Translating it yields CASRDSAEAFF.

The V and J genes are TRBV6-5 and TRBJ2-4; D remains ambiguous. V shed 6 bases and J shed 6 bases, with 18 bases lying between them. Germline CDR1 and CDR2: MNHEY and SVGAGI. The CDR3 is 15 amino acids. The CDR3 bases are TGTGCCAGCAGCCGCGTTTCTCTGGTGGGAAACATTCAGTACTTC. This translates into CASSRVSLVGNIQYF.

The gene calls are TRBV29-1 and TRBJ2-2, with 11 positions matching TRBD2. This CDR3 spans 14 amino acids. V shed 7 bases and J 1 base; nucleotides not matched to a gene: 2. Germline CDR1 and CDR2: SQVTM and ANQGSEA. Here the CDR3 DNA reads TGCAGCGGCGGGACTAGCGGGAACACCGGGGAGCTGTTTTTT. It encodes CSGGTSGNTGELFF.

The J gene is TRBJ1-4, the V gene TRBV25-1; TRBD1 might be the D (6 bases). Trimming stripped 0 bases from V and 8 bases from J, with 7 bases between. CDR3 length equals 13 residues. Germline CDR1 and CDR2: MGHDK and SYGVNS. CDR3 nucleotides: TGTGCCAGCAGTGAATATGGACAGGAAAAACTGTTTTTT. It specifies CASSEYGQEKLFF.

The V gene is TRBV9, the J gene TRBJ2-1, with a tentative D call TRBD2 (6 bases). In germline, CDR1 is SGDLS, CDR2 YYNGEE. The CDR3 runs 15 residues. Deletions cut 3 bases from V and 6 bases from J, with 16 bases between. CDR3 nucleotide sequence: TGTGCCAGCAGCGCAACTAGCAACCTACCCAATGAGCAGTTCTTC. Translated: CASSATSNLPNEQFF.

This CDR3 is CASSRMNTEAFF. CDR3 coding DNA: TGTGCCAGCAGCCGAATGAACACTGAAGCTTTCTTT. The genes are TRBV3-1 (or the pseudogene TRBV3-2) and TRBJ1-1; D unclear. V was clipped by 4 bases and J by 0 bases, with 3 bases between them. Germline lookup yields CDR1 LGHDT and CDR2 YNNKEL (reference sequence). This CDR3 comprises 12 residues.

This chain uses TRBV5-6 with TRBJ2-7, with 13 bases matching TRBD2. The CDR3 is made up of 14 amino acids. CDR1 is SGHDT, CDR2 YYEEEE, per germline. The junction had 3 bases not matched to a gene; V was cut back by 3 bases and J by 6 bases. Here the CDR3 DNA reads TGTGCCAGCAGCTCGGGACTAGCGGGAAGCGAGCAGTACTTC. Protein: CASSSGLAGSEQYF.

This sequence joins TRBV2 and TRBJ2-6, with a weak D call TRBD1 (6 bases). The germline V gene encodes CDR1 SNHLY and CDR2 FYNNEI. CDR3 length: 16 amino acids. V lost 6 bases and J lost 4, with 16 bases in between. CDR3: CASRLNRVAGANVLTF. Written as DNA, the CDR3 is TGTGCCAGCAGACTCAACAGGGTCGCCGGGGCCAACGTCCTGACTTTC.

The rearrangement uses TRBV15 and TRBJ1-4; 7 bases align to TRBD1. This CDR3 is built from 17 residues. Trimming cost V 3 bases and J 0 bases; bases outside gene matches: 7. Germline V gene sequence: CDR1 LNHNV, CDR2 YYDKDF (reference sequence). The CDR3 bases are TGTGCCACCAGCAGGGGCAAGGGGGCCGCAACTAATGAAAAACTGTTTTTT. Its protein product is CATSRGKGAATNEKLFF.

The V call is TRBV11-2, the J call TRBJ2-2, with D perhaps matching TRBD1 (5 bases). Germline CDR1 is SGHAT and CDR2 is FQNNGV. Trimming left V 1 base short and J 4 bases short, with 13 bases between. The CDR3 is 16 amino acids. The CDR3 sequence is CASSLVRGQLTGELFF. The CDR3 DNA reads as TGTGCCAGCAGCTTAGTCCGTGGACAACTCACCGGGGAGCTGTTTTTT.

CDR3 in amino acids: CASSRSGGRTDTQYF. The CDR3 nucleotides are TGTGCCAGCAGCCGTAGCGGGGGGCGCACAGATACGCAGTATTTT. The chain is built from TRBV11-3 and TRBJ2-3; 10 bases match TRBD2. This CDR3 is built from 15 residues. V lost 5 bases, J lost 1 base, and 3 bases stayed unmatched. Germline CDR1 reads SGHNT; CDR2 reads YENEEA.

The chain uses TRBV28 and TRBJ2-2; D is perhaps TRBD2 (6 bases). V was trimmed by 5 bases and J by 2 bases, leaving 9 bases between them. CDR1 is MDHEN, CDR2 SYDVKM, per germline. The CDR3 contains 14 residues. The CDR3: CASSPGRNTGELFF. The DNA for the CDR3 is TGTGCCAGCAGTCCCGGGAGAAACACCGGGGAGCTGTTTTTT.

The chain has TRBV19 and TRBJ1-1; TRBD1 aligns across 7 bases. In germline, CDR1 is LNHDA, CDR2 SQIVND (reference sequence). V gave up 4 bases and J gave up 0 bases; unmatched junction bases: 11. The CDR3 sequence is 17 residues long. The CDR3 is CASSTSGGVGMNTEAFF. The CDR3 region has the DNA TGTGCCAGTAGTACATCAGGGGGGGTTGGGATGAACACTGAAGCTTTCTTT.

In its sample, this clone was seen once. The gene calls are TRBV6-5 and TRBJ2-1; TRBD1 agrees at 7 bases. CDR3 size: 15 residues. The trim removed 5 bases at V and 10 bases at J, leaving 14 bases unmatched. Germline CDR1 MNHEY, CDR2 SVGAGI. CDR3 bases: TGTGCCAGCAGTCCCTTGACAGGGACCGCTCTGGAGCAGTTCTTC. Translating it yields CASSPLTGTALEQFF.

The table lists this clone with a count of one. The chain uses TRBV6-5 and TRBJ1-1; D remains ambiguous. The CDR3 has 16 residues. The V and J ends lost 8 bases and 3 bases respectively, with 22 bases between them. CDR1 MNHEY and CDR2 SVGAGI come from the germline V gene. For the CDR3, the DNA is TGTGCCAGCGGTTCCCGGGGTGTCCCATGGGACACTGAAGCTTTCTTT. Its translation is CASGSRGVPWDTEAFF.

This chain links TRBV9 with TRBJ2-1, with D maybe TRBD2 (7 bases). CDR1 is SGDLS, CDR2 YYNGEE, per germline. The length of the CDR3 is 16 residues. Between the trimmed V and J ends, which lost 0 bases and 7 bases, there was a span of 17 bases. CDR3 DNA: TGTGCCAGCAGCGTAGGCCCCGGGGGGCGCGAGAATGAGCAGTTCTTC. This encodes CASSVGPGGRENEQFF.

The chain joins TRBV5-1 to TRBJ2-2, with D maybe TRBD1 (6 bases). Trimming removed 4 bases at V and 7 bases at J, with 20 bases between. The CDR3 extends over 16 amino acids. CDR1 is SGHRS, CDR2 YFSETQ, per germline. DNA of the CDR3: TGCGCCAGCAGCGCCTTACCCGGGACAACGGGCGGGGAGCTGTTTTTT. Its translation: CASSALPGTTGGELFF.

The genes are TRBV27 and TRBJ1-1; D call uncertain. The CDR3 is made up of 14 amino acids. From germline, CDR1 is MNHEY and CDR2 SMNVEV (reference sequence). Trimming pared 0 bases from V and 10 bases from J, leaving 15 bases between. As DNA, the CDR3 is TGTGCCAGCAGTTTATCCTCGGGGTTGGTCGGAGCTTTCTTT. This translates into CASSLSSGLVGAFF.

The chain uses TRBV28 and TRBJ2-7; the D call may be TRBD1 or TRBD2 (5 bases each). V was shortened by 3 bases and J by 5 bases, with 29 bases between the two germline ends. The CDR3 contains 19 residues. Looked up from germline, CDR1 is MDHEN and CDR2 is SYDVKM. CDR3 protein: CASSFGAGLLVGSIHEQYF. CDR3 nucleotides: TGTGCCAGCAGTTTTGGGGCAGGGCTACTAGTCGGATCCATCCACGAGCAGTACTTC.

Here the CDR3 reads CASSPDPSMDIQYF. In nucleotides, the CDR3 is TGCGCCAGCAGCCCAGATCCTAGCATGGACATTCAGTACTTC. The chain recombines TRBV5-1 with TRBJ2-4; weak D call: TRBD2 (5 bases). CDR1 is SGHRS, CDR2 YFSETQ, per germline. V was cut by 4 bases and J by 8 bases, with 16 bases left in between. The CDR3 covers 14 residues.

V is TRBV5-6 and J is TRBJ2-7; D may be TRBD1 (5 bases). V dropped 2 bases and J dropped 5 bases, with 11 bases sitting between them. The CDR3 contains 13 residues. CDR1 and CDR2 (germline): SGHDT, YYEEEE. Here the CDR3 reads CASSFQGSHEQYF. The CDR3 DNA is TGTGCCAGCAGCTTTCAGGGTTCCCACGAGCAGTACTTC.

The J gene is TRBJ2-7, the V gene TRBV9; D is ambiguous. The CDR3 spans 13 residues. CDR1 SGDLS and CDR2 YYNGEE come from the germline V gene. The V gene lost 4 bases and the J gene lost 8 bases, with 16 bases spanning the gap. The CDR3 loop reads CASSKGSRAQQYF. CDR3 nucleotide sequence: TGTGCCAGCAGCAAAGGAAGTAGGGCACAGCAGTACTTC.